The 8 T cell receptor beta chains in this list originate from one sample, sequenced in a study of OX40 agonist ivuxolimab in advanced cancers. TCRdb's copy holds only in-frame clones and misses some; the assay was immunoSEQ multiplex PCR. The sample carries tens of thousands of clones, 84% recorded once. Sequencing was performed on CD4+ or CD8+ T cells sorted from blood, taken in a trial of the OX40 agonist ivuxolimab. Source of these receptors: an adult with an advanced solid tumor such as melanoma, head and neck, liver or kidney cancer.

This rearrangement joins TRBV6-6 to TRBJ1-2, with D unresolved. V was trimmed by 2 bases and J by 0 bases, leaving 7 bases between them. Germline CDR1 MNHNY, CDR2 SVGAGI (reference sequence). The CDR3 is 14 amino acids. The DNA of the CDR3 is TGTGCCAGCAGTTACACGCTTCCTAACTATGGCTACACCTTC. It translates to CASSYTLPNYGYTF.

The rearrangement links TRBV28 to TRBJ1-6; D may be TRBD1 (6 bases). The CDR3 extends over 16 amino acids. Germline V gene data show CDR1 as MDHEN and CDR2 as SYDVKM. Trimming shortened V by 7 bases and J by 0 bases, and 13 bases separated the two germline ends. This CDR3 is CASKTGSSSYNSPLHF. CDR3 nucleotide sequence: TGTGCCAGCAAGACAGGTTCGAGCTCCTATAATTCACCCCTCCACTTT.

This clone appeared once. CDR3 DNA sequence: TGTGCCATCAGGGGGACAGGGAGGGATGAGACCCAGTACTTC. Translation gives CAIRGTGRDETQYF. The V call is TRBV10-3, the J call TRBJ2-5, with 9 positions matching TRBD1. The CDR3 covers 14 residues. CDR1 ENHRY and CDR2 SYGVKD come from the germline V gene. V lost 6 bases to trimming and J lost 5 bases; unmatched junction nucleotides: 7.

The CDR3 DNA is TGTGCCAGCAGCTTACTGGTAGGGGGCGTGGATGAGCAGTTCTTC. It yields the protein CASSLLVGGVDEQFF. The chain employs TRBV13 and TRBJ2-1; 7 bases fit TRBD1. This CDR3 spans 15 amino acids. The V segment lost 2 bases and the J segment 8 bases; nucleotides outside the gene matches: 9. From germline, CDR1 is PRHDT and CDR2 FYEKMQ (reference sequence).

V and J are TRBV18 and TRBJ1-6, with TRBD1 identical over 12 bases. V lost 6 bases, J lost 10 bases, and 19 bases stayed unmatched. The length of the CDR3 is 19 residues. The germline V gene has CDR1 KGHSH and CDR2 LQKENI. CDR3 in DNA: TGTGCCAGCTCGCGGGAGTCAATTCGGGGACAGGGGGCTTGGTCACCCCTCCACTTT. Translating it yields CASSRESIRGQGAWSPLHF.

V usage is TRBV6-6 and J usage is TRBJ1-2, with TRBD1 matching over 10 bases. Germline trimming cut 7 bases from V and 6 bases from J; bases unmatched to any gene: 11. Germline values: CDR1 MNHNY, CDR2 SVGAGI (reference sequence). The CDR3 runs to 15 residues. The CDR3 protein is CASISGTGDLHGYTF. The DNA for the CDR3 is TGTGCCAGCATATCCGGGACAGGGGATCTCCATGGCTACACCTTC.

CDR3 nucleotides: TGTGCCAGCAGCCGGGGCCAGAATAGCAATCAGCCCCAGCATTTT. As protein: CASSRGQNSNQPQHF. The chain employs TRBV7-6 and TRBJ1-5; D might be TRBD1 (5 bases). This CDR3 region has 15 residues. Germline V gene lookup returns CDR1 SGHVS and CDR2 FNYEAQ. The germline V and J ends were trimmed by 5 bases and 0 bases, with 11 bases remaining between them.

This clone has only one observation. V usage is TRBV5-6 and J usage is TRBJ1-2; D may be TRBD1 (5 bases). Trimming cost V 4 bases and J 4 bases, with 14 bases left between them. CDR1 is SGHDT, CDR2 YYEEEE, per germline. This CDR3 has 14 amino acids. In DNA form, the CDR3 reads TGTGCCAGCAGCCTGGCGCGGGGGAGCTATGGCTACACCTTC. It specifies CASSLARGSYGYTF.